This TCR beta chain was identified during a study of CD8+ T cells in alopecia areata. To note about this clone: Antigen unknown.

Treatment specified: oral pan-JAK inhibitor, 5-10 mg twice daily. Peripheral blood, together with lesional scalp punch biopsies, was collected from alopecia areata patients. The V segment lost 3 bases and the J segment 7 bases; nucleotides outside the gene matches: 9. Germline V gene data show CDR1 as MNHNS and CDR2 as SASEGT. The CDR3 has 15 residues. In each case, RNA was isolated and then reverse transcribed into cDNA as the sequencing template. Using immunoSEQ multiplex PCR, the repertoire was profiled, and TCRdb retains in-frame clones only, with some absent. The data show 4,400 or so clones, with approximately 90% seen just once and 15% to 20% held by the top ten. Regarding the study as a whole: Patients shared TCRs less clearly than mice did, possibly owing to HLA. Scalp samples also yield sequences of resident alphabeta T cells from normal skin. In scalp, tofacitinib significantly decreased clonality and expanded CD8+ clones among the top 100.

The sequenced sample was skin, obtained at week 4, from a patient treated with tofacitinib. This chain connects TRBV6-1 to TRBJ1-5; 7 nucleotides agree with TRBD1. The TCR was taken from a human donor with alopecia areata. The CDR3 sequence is CASSDVEGAGQPQHF. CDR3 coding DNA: TGTGCCAGCAGTGATGTGGAGGGGGCAGGGCAGCCCCAGCATTTT.